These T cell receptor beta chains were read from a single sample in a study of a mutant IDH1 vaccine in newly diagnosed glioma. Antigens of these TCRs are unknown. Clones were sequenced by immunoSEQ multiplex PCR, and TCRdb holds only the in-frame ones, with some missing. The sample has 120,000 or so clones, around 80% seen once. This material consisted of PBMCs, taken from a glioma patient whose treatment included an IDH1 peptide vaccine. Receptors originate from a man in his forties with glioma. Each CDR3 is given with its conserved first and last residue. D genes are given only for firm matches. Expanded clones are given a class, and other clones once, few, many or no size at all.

cdr3_nt: TGTGCCAGCAGACCTCTTTCGGCAAACTATGGCTACACCTTC
cdr3_aa: CASRPLSANYGYTF
clone_size: many
j_call: TRBJ1-2
d_call: -
v_call: TRBV6-5

cdr3_nt: TGTGCCAGCAGCCCGGGGGGGTCGCGGAACACTGAAGCTTTCTTT
cdr3_aa: CASSPGGSRNTEAFF
clone_size: -
j_call: TRBJ1-1
d_call: -
v_call: TRBV5-4

cdr3_nt: TGTGCCAGCAGTGCACTGGGAAGGGGCGCATATGAGCAGTTCTTC
cdr3_aa: CASSALGRGAYEQFF
clone_size: -
j_call: TRBJ2-1
d_call: -
v_call: TRBV6-1

cdr3_nt: TGTGCCAGCAGTGAATCTTGGGCAGCCAGTGAAGCTTTCTTT
cdr3_aa: CASSESWAASEAFF
clone_size: -
j_call: TRBJ1-1
d_call: -
v_call: TRBV25-1

cdr3_nt: TGCGCCAGCAGCCAAGATCGAGTCGGTGCTAACTATGGCTACACCTTC
cdr3_aa: CASSQDRVGANYGYTF
clone_size: -
j_call: TRBJ1-2
d_call: -
v_call: TRBV4-3

cdr3_nt: TGTGCCAGCAGCTTAGTTGGACTAGCGGGAGGTACAGATACGCAGTATTTT
cdr3_aa: CASSLVGLAGGTDTQYF
clone_size: -
j_call: TRBJ2-3
d_call: TRBD2
v_call: TRBV7-8

cdr3_nt: TGTGCCAGCAGCGCCGCGCGGAGCACAGATACGCAGTATTTT
cdr3_aa: CASSAARSTDTQYF
clone_size: once
j_call: TRBJ2-3
d_call: -
v_call: TRBV5-4

cdr3_nt: TGTGCCAGCAGTGTGTCAGGGTTTGGTCAGCCCCAGCATTTT
cdr3_aa: CASSVSGFGQPQHF
clone_size: -
j_call: TRBJ1-5
d_call: -
v_call: TRBV2

cdr3_nt: TGTGCCAGCAGCAAAGATGCCGGGTATAGCAATCAGCCCCAGCATTTT
cdr3_aa: CASSKDAGYSNQPQHF
clone_size: -
j_call: TRBJ1-5
d_call: -
v_call: TRBV21-1

cdr3_nt: TGTGCCTGGACCCCCGTGGGGACAGGGAGAGATCAGCCCCAGCATTTT
cdr3_aa: CAWTPVGTGRDQPQHF
clone_size: -
j_call: TRBJ1-5
d_call: TRBD1
v_call: TRBV30

cdr3_nt: TGTGCCTGGAATTGGGGAGGGTCCTACAATGAGCAGTTCTTC
cdr3_aa: CAWNWGGSYNEQFF
clone_size: many
j_call: TRBJ2-1
d_call: TRBD2
v_call: TRBV30

cdr3_nt: TGCGCCAGCAGGGAGGGGACAGCAACCTACGAGCAGTACTTC
cdr3_aa: CASREGTATYEQYF
clone_size: -
j_call: TRBJ2-7
d_call: -
v_call: TRBV5-1

cdr3_nt: TGTGCCAGCAGCGGGAGCGTAGGGGGAACTAATGAAAAACTGTTTTTT
cdr3_aa: CASSGSVGGTNEKLFF
clone_size: once
j_call: TRBJ1-4
d_call: -
v_call: TRBV7-9

cdr3_nt: TGCGCCAGCAGCCAAGACGGACTAGCGGGTGGAGAGACCCAGTACTTC
cdr3_aa: CASSQDGLAGGETQYF
clone_size: -
j_call: TRBJ2-5
d_call: TRBD2
v_call: TRBV4-1

cdr3_nt: TGTGCCAGCATGGCGAAGCTAGCGGTTGACATTCAGTACTTC
cdr3_aa: CASMAKLAVDIQYF
clone_size: -
j_call: TRBJ2-4
d_call: TRBD2
v_call: TRBV2

cdr3_nt: TGTGCCAGCAGCTTGAGGAGGGGGGGGACAGATACGCAGTATTTT
cdr3_aa: CASSLRRGGTDTQYF
clone_size: -
j_call: TRBJ2-3
d_call: -
v_call: TRBV5-4

cdr3_nt: TGTGCCAGCAGCGACCCGGACAGGGATTCATGGGAGGGTACGCAGTATTTT
cdr3_aa: CASSDPDRDSWEGTQYF
clone_size: -
j_call: TRBJ2-3
d_call: -
v_call: TRBV7-9

cdr3_nt: TGTGCCAGCAGACCTCACGGGACAGCAGGCACTGAAGCTTTCTTT
cdr3_aa: CASRPHGTAGTEAFF
clone_size: -
j_call: TRBJ1-1
d_call: TRBD1
v_call: TRBV27

cdr3_nt: TGTGCCAGCAGTCAGGTGCTCACAGATACGCAGTATTTT
cdr3_aa: CASSQVLTDTQYF
clone_size: -
j_call: TRBJ2-3
d_call: -
v_call: TRBV6-5

cdr3_nt: TGCAGCGCCCTCCGGGAGGGAACCGGGGAGCTGTTTTTT
cdr3_aa: CSALREGTGELFF
clone_size: -
j_call: TRBJ2-2
d_call: TRBD2
v_call: TRBV29-1

cdr3_nt: TGCAGCGCTCAGCTCCTATACGAGCAGTACTTC
cdr3_aa: CSAQLLYEQYF
clone_size: once
j_call: TRBJ2-7
d_call: -
v_call: TRBV29-1